This is a list of T cell receptor beta chains from one sample in a study of T cell repertoires in cytomegalovirus infection. MiXCR was run by TCRdb on the reads, yielding one entry per CDR3 protein. Of 7,700 or so distinct CDR3 sequences in the sample, approximately 54% were seen once. For these receptors, no antigen is known. Sequenced: PBMCs, sequenced either directly or after in vitro stimulation (not recorded which). Receptor source: a human donor in good health (CMV status not recorded). Some clones in this sample may be carry-over from other donors' samples. Each CDR3 is given with its conserved first and last residue. Each record gives: V gene, J gene, D gene, clone size, CDR3 protein, CDR3 DNA. D genes are given only for firm matches. Not every row has a clone size; where given, it reads once, few, many or a size class.

v_gene: TRBV6-1
j_gene: TRBJ1-5
d_gene: TRBD1
abundance: .
CDR3aa: CATSLRQGTNQPQLF
CDR3nt: TGTGCCACAAGCCTACGACAGGGGACCAATCAGCCCCAGCTTTTT

v_gene: TRBV19
j_gene: TRBJ2-7
d_gene: .
abundance: many
CDR3aa: CASSGGQPYEQYF
CDR3nt: TGTGCCAGTAGTGGGGGGCAGCCCTACGAGCAGTACTTC

v_gene: TRBV7-8
j_gene: TRBJ1-3
d_gene: .
abundance: many
CDR3aa: CASSSTFSGNTIYF
CDR3nt: TGTGCCAGCAGTTCGACATTCTCTGGAAACACCATATATTTT

v_gene: TRBV7-3
j_gene: TRBJ1-2
d_gene: .
abundance: .
CDR3aa: CASSLRGGQGSNYGYTF
CDR3nt: TGTGCCAGCAGCTTACGGGGCGGGCAGGGGTCTAACTATGGCTACACCTTC

v_gene: TRBV19
j_gene: TRBJ1-1
d_gene: .
abundance: few
CDR3aa: CACARNTEAFF
CDR3nt: TGTGCCTGCGCGAGGAACACTGAAGCTTTCTTT

v_gene: TRBV12-3/TRBV12-4
j_gene: TRBJ2-1
d_gene: .
abundance: .
CDR3aa: CASREGERSYKEQFF
CDR3nt: TGTGCCAGCAGAGAGGGGGAGAGATCCTACAAGGAGCAGTTCTTC

v_gene: TRBV12-3/TRBV12-4
j_gene: TRBJ1-1
d_gene: .
abundance: .
CDR3aa: CASSQRVSKHGTESFF
CDR3nt: TGTGCCAGCAGCCAAAGGGTTTCCAAACATGGCACTGAATCTTTCTTT

v_gene: TRBV4-2
j_gene: TRBJ1-2
d_gene: .
abundance: .
CDR3aa: CASSQVLTTGYTF
CDR3nt: TGTGCCAGCAGCCAAGTACTAACTACTGGCTACACCTTC

v_gene: TRBV11-2
j_gene: TRBJ2-7
d_gene: .
abundance: .
CDR3aa: CASSLAAVGPLYAQYF
CDR3nt: TGTGCCAGCAGCTTAGCCGCGGTAGGCCCCCTCTACGCGCAGTACTTC

v_gene: TRBV9
j_gene: TRBJ2-5
d_gene: TRBD2
abundance: few
CDR3aa: CASSLTSGRETQYF
CDR3nt: TGTGCCAGCAGCCTTACTAGCGGAAGAGAGACCCAGTACTTC

v_gene: TRBV7-3
j_gene: TRBJ2-3
d_gene: .
abundance: many
CDR3aa: CASSPSLAPSTDTQYF
CDR3nt: TGTGCCAGCAGCCCTTCTCTAGCGCCTAGCACAGATACGCAGTATTTT

v_gene: TRBV7-2
j_gene: TRBJ2-2
d_gene: TRBD2
abundance: few
CDR3aa: CASSHRTSRDTGELFF
CDR3nt: TGTGCCAGCAGCCATCGGACTAGCCGGGACACCGGGGAGCTGTTTTTT

v_gene: TRBV7-2
j_gene: TRBJ1-2
d_gene: TRBD1
abundance: .
CDR3aa: CASSLLDVTPTGLGSCYTF
CDR3nt: TGTGCCAGCAGCTTATTGGACGTCACTCCGACAGGGTTGGGTAGTTGCTACACCTTC

v_gene: TRBV12-3/TRBV12-4
j_gene: TRBJ2-2
d_gene: TRBD2
abundance: .
CDR3aa: CASSLIGLVDPGELFF
CDR3nt: TGTGCCAGCAGTTTAATAGGACTAGTTGATCCCGGGGAGCTGTTTTTT

v_gene: TRBV7-9
j_gene: TRBJ1-2
d_gene: .
abundance: few
CDR3aa: CASSPYRVVLSYGYTF
CDR3nt: TGTGCCAGCAGCCCCTATAGGGTTGTACTATCCTATGGCTACACCTTC

v_gene: TRBV27
j_gene: TRBJ2-3
d_gene: TRBD2
abundance: .
CDR3aa: CASSLSSVLSGGLSTDTPYF
CDR3nt: TGTGCCAGCAGTTTATCGAGTGTCCTATCGGGAGGCCTTAGCACAGATACGCCATATTTT

v_gene: TRBV10-3
j_gene: TRBJ2-5
d_gene: .
abundance: .
CDR3aa: CCSRQGLQETQYF
CDR3nt: TGTTGCTCAAGGCAGGGCCTCCAAGAGACCCAGTACTTC

v_gene: TRBV4-2
j_gene: TRBJ2-1
d_gene: .
abundance: .
CDR3aa: CASSQDSSSWGNNETFF
CDR3nt: TGTGCCAGCAGCCAAGATTCCTCTAGCTGGGGAAACAATGAGACGTTCTTC

v_gene: TRBV5-4
j_gene: TRBJ2-1
d_gene: TRBD2
abundance: .
CDR3aa: CASSPTGLGFNEQFF
CDR3nt: TGTGCCAGCAGCCCCACGGGACTAGGGTTCAATGAGCAGTTCTTC

v_gene: TRBV7-6
j_gene: TRBJ1-2
d_gene: TRBD1
abundance: .
CDR3aa: CASSLGGTGDAYGYTF
CDR3nt: TGTGCCAGCAGCTTAGGTGGTACAGGGGACGCCTATGGCTACACCTTC

v_gene: TRBV4-1
j_gene: TRBJ2-3
d_gene: .
abundance: .
CDR3aa: CASSQTKSTVINTQYF
CDR3nt: TGCGCCAGCAGCCAGACCAAGTCGACAGTTATAAATACGCAGTATTTT

v_gene: TRBV2
j_gene: TRBJ1-2
d_gene: TRBD1
abundance: .
CDR3aa: CASRPYRGRHYGYTF
CDR3nt: TGTGCCAGCAGACCTTACAGGGGGCGCCACTATGGCTACACCTTC

v_gene: TRBV10-3
j_gene: TRBJ2-3
d_gene: TRBD2
abundance: .
CDR3aa: CSAKVTSTNTHYF
CDR3nt: TGTTCCGCAAAAGTGACTAGCACAAATACGCACTATTTT

v_gene: TRBV20-1
j_gene: TRBJ1-3
d_gene: .
abundance: once
CDR3aa: CSARDGAGSGNTIYF
CDR3nt: TGCAGTGCTAGAGATGGAGCAGGGTCTGGAAACACCATATATTTT

v_gene: TRBV24-1
j_gene: TRBJ2-3
d_gene: TRBD2
abundance: few
CDR3aa: CATSDWAGTSGTDTQYF
CDR3nt: TGTGCCACCAGTGATTGGGCCGGGACTAGCGGCACAGATACGCAGTATTTT

v_gene: TRBV7-9
j_gene: TRBJ2-1
d_gene: TRBD2
abundance: .
CDR3aa: CASSAGGTEQFF
CDR3nt: TGTGCCAGCAGCGCCGGGGGGACTGAGCAGTTCTTC

v_gene: TRBV6-5
j_gene: TRBJ1-5
d_gene: .
abundance: .
CDR3aa: CARGLHQGTNQPQHF
CDR3nt: TGTGCCAGAGGACTCCACCAGGGGACCAATCAGCCCCAGCATTTT

v_gene: TRBV15
j_gene: TRBJ1-1
d_gene: .
abundance: once
CDR3aa: CATSSRTRGTEAFF
CDR3nt: TGTGCCACCAGCAGTCGGACCCGGGGGACTGAAGCTTTCTTT

v_gene: TRBV6-1
j_gene: TRBJ2-6
d_gene: .
abundance: few
CDR3aa: CASSPDYSSSLVLTF
CDR3nt: TGTGCCAGCAGTCCGGACTACTCCTCGAGTCTTGTCCTGACTTTC

v_gene: TRBV18
j_gene: TRBJ2-3
d_gene: .
abundance: .
CDR3aa: CASSPYPGSTDTQYF
CDR3nt: TGTGCCAGCTCACCCTACCCTGGGAGCACAGATACGCAGTATTTT

v_gene: TRBV7-2
j_gene: TRBJ2-3
d_gene: TRBD1
abundance: many
CDR3aa: CASSSGQELSTDTQYF
CDR3nt: TGTGCCAGCAGCTCTGGACAGGAACTTAGCACAGATACGCAGTATTTT

v_gene: TRBV12-3/TRBV12-4
j_gene: TRBJ2-1
d_gene: .
abundance: .
CDR3aa: CARSDLSLRGGERSYNEQFF
CDR3nt: TGTGCCAGAAGCGACCTAAGCCTCCGTGGGGGAGAAAGGTCCTACAATGAGCAGTTCTTC

v_gene: TRBV7-2
j_gene: TRBJ1-4
d_gene: .
abundance: .
CDR3aa: CASSGANEKLFF
CDR3nt: TGTGCCAGCAGCGGGGCTAATGAAAAACTGTTTTTT

v_gene: TRBV7-9
j_gene: TRBJ2-7
d_gene: .
abundance: .
CDR3aa: CASSLFKQGRYEQYF
CDR3nt: TGTGCCAGCAGCTTATTCAAACAGGGTCGCTACGAGCAGTACTTC

v_gene: TRBV27
j_gene: TRBJ1-5
d_gene: .
abundance: large
CDR3aa: CASSAGSGQPQHF
CDR3nt: TGTGCCAGCAGTGCAGGGTCTGGGCAGCCCCAGCATTTT

v_gene: TRBV27
j_gene: TRBJ2-7
d_gene: TRBD2
abundance: .
CDR3aa: CASRFKAGGYDKYF
CDR3nt: TGTGCCAGCAGGTTTAAGGCGGGAGGCTACGATAAGTACTTC

v_gene: TRBV6-1
j_gene: TRBJ1-4
d_gene: TRBD1
abundance: few
CDR3aa: CATLDRGGEKLFF
CDR3nt: TGTGCCACCCTGGACAGGGGAGGTGAAAAACTGTTTTTT

v_gene: TRBV11-2
j_gene: TRBJ2-5
d_gene: .
abundance: .
CDR3aa: CASSLDPGSLQETQYF
CDR3nt: TGTGCCAGCAGCTTAGATCCGGGCTCGCTCCAAGAGACCCAGTACTTC

v_gene: TRBV5-5
j_gene: TRBJ2-1
d_gene: TRBD1
abundance: .
CDR3aa: CASTWTGVFSTF
CDR3nt: TGTGCAAGCACCTGGACAGGGGTTTTCTCCACCTTC

v_gene: TRBV10-3
j_gene: TRBJ1-5
d_gene: .
abundance: few
CDR3aa: CAISESEQVSYETRNQPQHF
CDR3nt: TGTGCCATCAGTGAGTCGGAACAGGTTAGTTACGAGACTCGCAATCAGCCCCAGCATTTT

v_gene: TRBV7-2
j_gene: TRBJ1-2
d_gene: .
abundance: .
CDR3aa: CASSLGGQFYGYTF
CDR3nt: TGTGCCAGCAGCTTAGGAGGGCAGTTCTATGGCTACACCTTC

v_gene: TRBV7-2
j_gene: TRBJ1-5
d_gene: TRBD1
abundance: .
CDR3aa: CASSPGTGRGQPQHF
CDR3nt: TGTGCCAGCAGCCCCGGGACAGGGAGAGGGCAGCCCCAGCATTTT

v_gene: TRBV11-2
j_gene: TRBJ1-2
d_gene: .
abundance: .
CDR3aa: CASSPDRFGYGYTF
CDR3nt: TGTGCCAGCAGCCCAGACAGGTTTGGCTATGGCTACACCTTC

v_gene: TRBV11-2
j_gene: TRBJ2-5
d_gene: TRBD2
abundance: .
CDR3aa: CASSLEDTYGLAANQETQYF
CDR3nt: TGTGCCAGCAGCTTAGAGGATACATACGGACTAGCGGCGAATCAAGAGACCCAGTACTTC

v_gene: TRBV7-8
j_gene: TRBJ1-4
d_gene: .
abundance: .
CDR3aa: CASSLVGVETGATNEKLFF
CDR3nt: TGTGCCAGCAGCTTAGTGGGGGTCGAGACAGGTGCAACTAATGAAAAACTGTTTTTT

v_gene: TRBV19
j_gene: TRBJ2-1
d_gene: .
abundance: .
CDR3aa: CASSIGGQTVQFF
CDR3nt: TGTGCCAGTAGTATAGGAGGGCAGACTGTTCAGTTCTTC

v_gene: TRBV9
j_gene: TRBJ2-5
d_gene: TRBD2
abundance: .
CDR3aa: CASSVESGEGETQYF
CDR3nt: TGTGCCAGCAGCGTAGAAAGCGGGGAGGGGGAGACCCAGTACTTC

v_gene: TRBV7-9
j_gene: TRBJ2-4
d_gene: .
abundance: .
CDR3aa: CASSFGGAALSAKNIQYF
CDR3nt: TGTGCCAGCAGCTTCGGCGGAGCCGCCCTGTCGGCCAAAAACATTCAGTACTTC

v_gene: TRBV7-8
j_gene: TRBJ2-6
d_gene: TRBD2
abundance: .
CDR3aa: CASSPTSGLSGANVLTF
CDR3nt: TGTGCCAGCAGCCCAACTAGCGGCTTATCTGGGGCCAACGTCCTGACTTTC

v_gene: TRBV12-3/TRBV12-4
j_gene: TRBJ1-1
d_gene: .
abundance: .
CDR3aa: CASSLRVSKHGTEDFF
CDR3nt: TGTGCAAGCAGCCTCAGGGTTTCCAAACATGGCACTGAAGATTTCTTT

v_gene: TRBV7-2
j_gene: TRBJ1-2
d_gene: TRBD1
abundance: .
CDR3aa: CASSPDRAGYTF
CDR3nt: TGTGCCAGCAGCCCGGACAGGGCGGGCTACACCTTC

v_gene: TRBV12-3/TRBV12-4
j_gene: TRBJ1-1
d_gene: .
abundance: .
CDR3aa: CASSLMFSKQVTEDFF
CDR3nt: TGTGCCAGCAGCCTCATGTTTTCCAAACAGGTCACTGAAGATTTCTTT

v_gene: TRBV28
j_gene: TRBJ2-3
d_gene: TRBD1
abundance: many
CDR3aa: CASSWGQGATDTQYF
CDR3nt: TGTGCCAGCAGTTGGGGACAGGGGGCGACAGATACGCAGTATTTT

v_gene: TRBV5-1
j_gene: TRBJ2-1
d_gene: TRBD2
abundance: .
CDR3aa: CASQAGTSIDEQIF
CDR3nt: TGCGCCAGCCAGGCCGGGACTAGCATTGATGAGCAGATCTTC

v_gene: TRBV6-2/TRBV6-3
j_gene: TRBJ2-7
d_gene: .
abundance: .
CDR3aa: CASSYGGPYEQYF
CDR3nt: TGTGCCAGCAGTTACGGCGGGCCCTACGAGCAGTACTTC